This T cell receptor (beta chain) is from a study of blood T cell repertoires in COVID-19. The overall study: There were acute and convalescent COVID-19 samples, and they came from the United States, Italy and Spain. T cells, B-cell-depleted T cells, or PBMCs supplied cDNA or gDNA.

In the original workflow: Estimation of nucleated cell counts relied on the amplification of reference gene primers. Clones were sequenced by immunoSEQ multiplex PCR, and TCRdb holds only the in-frame ones, with some missing. The D gene and trimming were derived from the DNA, and the V and J assignments and clone size from that table. The table has tens of thousands of clones, under 80% seen once; the top ten hold 28%. Germline V gene sequence: CDR1 SGDLS, CDR2 YYNGEE. The ends lost 0 bases at V and 8 bases at J; junction bases unmatched: 6. The CDR3 covers 14 residues. This TCR was recovered from a woman of 80 years or more with active or convalescent COVID-19. Sequencing was performed on peripheral blood. This chain connects TRBV9 to TRBJ1-2; 8 bases line up with TRBD1. The CDR3 protein is CASSVGGGTGGYTF. Written as DNA, the CDR3 is TGTGCCAGCAGCGTAGGAGGGGGGACAGGCGGCTACACCTTC.